The 14 T cell receptor beta chains below were found in one sample sequenced in a study of vaccination and CD4 T cells after COVID-19 (dated 2022 in TCRdb). Taken with the paper, the label for treatment or condition translates to: approximately 11-day PBMC culture with coronavirus spike peptide pools or control peptides (ViraFEST assay). Their target antigens are unknown. The method behind the library was PCR. The listed sequencing device is Illumina iSeq 100. DNA from cultured CD4+ T cells underwent TCR sequencing with the Oncomine TCR Beta short-read assay at the Johns Hopkins FTIC core. TCRdb redid the processing of the public reads, applying fastp at Q25 and MiXCR, and retained in-frame beta chains. Here each entry gathers all rows of one CDR3 protein and keeps the most common genes and DNA. For this sample there are about 23,000 distinct CDR3 sequences; 40% to 50% appear just once. The top ten constitute 19% of the sample.

The sample here was CD4+ T cells from blood, cultured in vitro, taken before SARS-CoV-2 vaccination. These receptors were taken from a human donor who received a COVID-19 vaccine.

V and J are TRBV6-1 and TRBJ1-1, with D possibly matching TRBD1 (6 bases). CDR3 length: 14 amino acids. V was trimmed by 8 bases and J by 1 base, leaving 14 bases between them. CDR1 is MNHNS, CDR2 SASEGT, per germline. CDR3 nucleotide sequence: TGTGCCAGCCGACCGGGACAAACGAACACTGAAGCTTTCTTT. It translates to CASRPGQTNTEAFF.

The rearrangement uses TRBV9 and TRBJ1-6; tentative D call: TRBD1 (5 bases). The CDR3 loop spans 15 amino acids. Looked up from germline, CDR1 is SGDLS and CDR2 is YYNGEE. Trimming cost V 0 bases and J 7 bases, with 11 bases left between them. Here the CDR3 reads CASSVGVGGNSPLHF. In DNA form, the CDR3 reads TGTGCCAGCAGCGTAGGAGTCGGGGGGAATTCACCCCTCCACTTT.

This clonotype has just a few counts. V usage is TRBV6-2 or TRBV6-3 and J usage is TRBJ1-1; 8 nucleotides line up with TRBD1. V lost 6 bases, J lost 0 bases, and 3 bases stayed unmatched. The V gene's germline CDR1 is MNHEY and CDR2 SVGEGT. This CDR3 has 14 amino acids. Written as DNA, the CDR3 is TGTGCCAGCAGGTCCAGGGGGCTGAACACTGAAGCTTTCTTT. It yields the protein CASRSRGLNTEAFF.

Only a few counts were recorded for this clonotype. CDR3 region: CASSLTSVKETQYF. CDR3 coding DNA: TGTGCCAGCAGTTTAACGTCAGTGAAAGAGACCCAGTACTTC. The V gene is TRBV12-3 or TRBV12-4, the J gene TRBJ2-5; no definite D call. The CDR3 is 14 residues long. V was cut by 2 bases and J by 3 bases, with 10 bases left in between.

V is TRBV11-2 and J is TRBJ2-7, with D perhaps matching TRBD1 (5 bases). Germline V lookup: CDR1 SGHAT, CDR2 FQNNGV. The CDR3 covers 16 residues. The V and J ends lost 0 bases and 2 bases respectively, with 14 bases between them. The CDR3 is CASSLDTTDFTYEQYF. Written as DNA, the CDR3 is TGTGCCAGCAGCTTAGATACGACAGACTTCACCTACGAGCAGTACTTC.

This clonotype was counted between two and nine times. This chain joins TRBV19 and TRBJ1-5, with D possibly being TRBD1 (5 bases). Germline V gene data show CDR1 as LNHDA and CDR2 as SQIVND (reference sequence). CDR3 length: 13 amino acids. Deletions cut 8 bases from V and 5 bases from J, with 13 bases between. The chain's CDR3 is CASSQGPHQPQHF. CDR3 nucleotide sequence: TGTGCCAGTTCTCAGGGTCCCCATCAGCCCCAGCATTTT.

The rearrangement joins TRBV11-3 to TRBJ1-2; D not certain. The germline CDR1 and CDR2 sequences are SGHNT and YENEEA. The V and J ends lost 7 bases and 0 bases respectively, with 9 bases between them. The CDR3 runs 13 residues. The CDR3 here is CASTPIANYGYTF. In nucleotides, the CDR3 is TGTGCCAGCACCCCGATAGCTAACTATGGCTACACCTTC.

This clonotype turned up a few times. The V gene is TRBV12-3 or TRBV12-4, the J gene TRBJ1-6; TRBD1 is a possible D gene (5 bases). The CDR3 extends over 14 amino acids. V was pared by 1 base and J by 5 bases, with 6 bases between. The CDR3 sequence is CASSLGGDNSPLHF. In DNA, the CDR3 is TGTGCCAGCAGTTTAGGGGGGGATAATTCACCCCTCCACTTT.

This clonotype was seen more than once but under ten times. The chain has TRBV6-5 and TRBJ1-6, with 9 bases identical to TRBD1. The germline V gene has CDR1 MNHEY and CDR2 SVGAGI. The CDR3 sequence is 15 residues long. The trim removed 4 bases at V and 5 bases at J, leaving 3 bases unmatched. DNA of the CDR3: TGTGCCAGCAGTTGGACAGGGGTGGATAATTCACCCCTCCACTTT. Translating gives CASSWTGVDNSPLHF.

The chain has TRBV7-9 and TRBJ2-5; 10 bases map to TRBD2. Germline V gene lookup returns CDR1 SEHNR and CDR2 FQNEAQ (reference sequence). The CDR3 consists of 16 residues. The ends lost 2 bases at V and 3 bases at J; junction bases unmatched: 6. The CDR3, as DNA: TGTGCCAGCAGCTTAAGGCTAGCGGGGGACAAAGAGACCCAGTACTTC. Residues: CASSLRLAGDKETQYF. The complete variable domain, with remaining parts taken from reference TRBV7-9 and TRBJ2-5, reads DTGVSQNPRHKITKRGQNVTFRCDPISEHNRLYWYRQTLGQGPEFLTYFQNEAQLEKSRLLSDRFSAERPKGSFSTLEIQRTEQGDSAMYLCASSLRLAGDKETQYFGPGTRLLVL.

This clonotype showed up just a few times. The CDR3 reads CASSISGGYGYTF. As DNA, the CDR3 is TGTGCCAGTAGTATTTCCGGAGGCTATGGCTACACCTTC. The gene calls are TRBV19 and TRBJ1-2; no reliable D call. CDR1 and CDR2 from the germline V gene are LNHDA and SQIVND (reference sequence). The CDR3 has 13 residues. V was pared by 3 bases and J by 4 bases, with 9 bases between.

V gene TRBV6-4 combines with J gene TRBJ1-4; TRBD1 is a possible D gene (5 bases). Germline CDR1 reads MRHNA; CDR2 reads SNTAGT. V lost 6 bases to trimming and J lost 5 bases, with 10 bases between them. This CDR3 has 13 amino acids. The chain's CDR3 is CASSDTGNEKLFF. The CDR3 DNA reads TGTGCCAGCAGCGATACAGGCAATGAAAAACTGTTTTTT.

This clonotype showed up just once. V is TRBV12-3 or TRBV12-4 and J is TRBJ1-3; D perhaps matches TRBD1 (5 bases). The CDR3 runs to 15 residues. V dropped 11 bases and J dropped 0 bases, with 17 bases sitting between them. CDR3 sequence: CASCRAGSSGNTIYF. The CDR3 coding sequence is TGTGCCTCTTGTCGGGCAGGGAGCTCTGGAAACACCATATATTTT.

J is TRBJ1-6 and V is TRBV20-1; D gene unclear. Trimming left V 8 bases short and J 4 bases short, with 12 bases between. The CDR3 has 13 amino acids. Germline CDR1 and CDR2: DFQATT and SNEGSKA (reference sequence). In nucleotides, the CDR3 is TGCAGTATAGGAGGGCAGTATAATTCACCCCTCCACTTT. Its protein product is CSIGGQYNSPLHF.